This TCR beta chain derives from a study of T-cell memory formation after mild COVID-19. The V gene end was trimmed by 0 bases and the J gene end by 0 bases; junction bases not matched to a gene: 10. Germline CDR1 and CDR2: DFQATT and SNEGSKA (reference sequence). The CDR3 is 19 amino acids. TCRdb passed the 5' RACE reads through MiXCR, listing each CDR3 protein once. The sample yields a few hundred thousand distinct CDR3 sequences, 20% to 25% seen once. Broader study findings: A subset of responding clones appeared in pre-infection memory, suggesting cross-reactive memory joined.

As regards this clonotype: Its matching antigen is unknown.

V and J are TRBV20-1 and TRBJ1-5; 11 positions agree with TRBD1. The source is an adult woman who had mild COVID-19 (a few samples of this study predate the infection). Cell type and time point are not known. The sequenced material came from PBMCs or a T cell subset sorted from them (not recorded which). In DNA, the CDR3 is TGCAGTGCTAGAGAACGGACAGGGGGCCTCCTTTATAGCAATCAGCCCCAGCATTTT. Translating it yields CSARERTGGLLYSNQPQHF.